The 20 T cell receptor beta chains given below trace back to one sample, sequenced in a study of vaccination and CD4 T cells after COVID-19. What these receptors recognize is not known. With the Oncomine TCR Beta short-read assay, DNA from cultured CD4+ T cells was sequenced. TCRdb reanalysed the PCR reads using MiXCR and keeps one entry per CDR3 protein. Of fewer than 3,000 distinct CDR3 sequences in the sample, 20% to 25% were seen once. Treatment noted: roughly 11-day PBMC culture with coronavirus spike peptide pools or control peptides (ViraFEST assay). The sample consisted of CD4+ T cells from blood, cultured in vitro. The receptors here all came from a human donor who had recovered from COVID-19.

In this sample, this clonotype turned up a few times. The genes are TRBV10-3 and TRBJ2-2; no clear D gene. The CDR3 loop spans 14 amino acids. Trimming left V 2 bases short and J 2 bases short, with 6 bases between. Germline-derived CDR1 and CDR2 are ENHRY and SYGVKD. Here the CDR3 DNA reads TGTGCCATCAGTGAGACTTACAACACCGGGGAGCTGTTTTTT. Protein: CAISETYNTGELFF.

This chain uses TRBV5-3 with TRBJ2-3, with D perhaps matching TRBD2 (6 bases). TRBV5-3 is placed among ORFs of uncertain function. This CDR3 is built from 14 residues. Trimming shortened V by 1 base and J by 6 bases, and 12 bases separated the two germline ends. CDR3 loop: CARSLYGTADTQYF. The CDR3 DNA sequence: TGTGCCAGAAGCTTGTACGGGACTGCCGATACGCAGTATTTT.

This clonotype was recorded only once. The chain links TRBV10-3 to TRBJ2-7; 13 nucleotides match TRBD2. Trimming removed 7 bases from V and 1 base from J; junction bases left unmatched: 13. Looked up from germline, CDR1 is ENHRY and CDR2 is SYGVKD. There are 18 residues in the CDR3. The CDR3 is CAITKTGTSGMRSYEQYF. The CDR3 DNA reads TGTGCCATCACCAAAACCGGGACTAGCGGGATGAGGTCCTACGAGCAGTACTTC.

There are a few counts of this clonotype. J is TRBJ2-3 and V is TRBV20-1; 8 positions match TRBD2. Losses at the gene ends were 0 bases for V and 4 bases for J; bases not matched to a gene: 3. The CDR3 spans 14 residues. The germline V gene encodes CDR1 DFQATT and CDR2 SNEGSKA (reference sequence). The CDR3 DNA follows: TGCAGTGCTAGAGAGACGGGGGGGCCAGATACGCAGTATTTT. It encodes CSARETGGPDTQYF.

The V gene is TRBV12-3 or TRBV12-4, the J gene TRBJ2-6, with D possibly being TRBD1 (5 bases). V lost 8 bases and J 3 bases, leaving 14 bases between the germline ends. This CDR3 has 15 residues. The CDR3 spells CASGPQGSGANVLTF. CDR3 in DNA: TGTGCCAGCGGACCCCAGGGAAGTGGGGCCAACGTCCTGACTTTC.

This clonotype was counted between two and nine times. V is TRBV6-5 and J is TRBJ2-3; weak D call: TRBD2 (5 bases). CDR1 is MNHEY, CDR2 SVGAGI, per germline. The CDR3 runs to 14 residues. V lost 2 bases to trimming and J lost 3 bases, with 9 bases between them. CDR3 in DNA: TGTGCCAGCAGTTACACGGACTGGACAGATACGCAGTATTTT. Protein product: CASSYTDWTDTQYF.

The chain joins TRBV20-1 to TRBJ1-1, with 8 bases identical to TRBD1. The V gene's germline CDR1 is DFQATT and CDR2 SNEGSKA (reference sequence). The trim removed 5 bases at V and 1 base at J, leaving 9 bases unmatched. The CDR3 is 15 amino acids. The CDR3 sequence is CSASYRGSPNTEAFF. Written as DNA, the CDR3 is TGCAGTGCTTCTTACAGGGGGAGTCCGAACACTGAAGCTTTCTTT.

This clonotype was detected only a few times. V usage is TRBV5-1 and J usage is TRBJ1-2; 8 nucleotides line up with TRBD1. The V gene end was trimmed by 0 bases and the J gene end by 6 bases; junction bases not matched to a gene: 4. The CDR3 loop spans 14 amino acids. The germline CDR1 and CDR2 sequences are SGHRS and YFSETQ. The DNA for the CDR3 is TGCGCCAGCAGCTTGGTCTTACAGGGGGATGGCTACACCTTC. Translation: CASSLVLQGDGYTF.

In DNA form, the CDR3 reads TGTGCCAGCAGCTTAGGACGAGGGACAGCGAACACTGAAGCTTTCTTT. Amino acid sequence: CASSLGRGTANTEAFF. This chain links TRBV11-3 with TRBJ1-1; 7 bases are a match to TRBD1. The CDR3 covers 16 residues. V was clipped by 1 base and J by 1 base; unmatched bases: 6. The germline V gene has CDR1 SGHNT and CDR2 YENEEA.

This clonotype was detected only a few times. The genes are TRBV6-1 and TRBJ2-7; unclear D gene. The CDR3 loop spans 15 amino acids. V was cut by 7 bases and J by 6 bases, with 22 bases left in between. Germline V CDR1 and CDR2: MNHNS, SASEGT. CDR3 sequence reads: CASIEKWGPAGEQYF. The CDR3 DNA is TGTGCCAGCATCGAAAAATGGGGTCCCGCCGGCGAGCAGTACTTC.

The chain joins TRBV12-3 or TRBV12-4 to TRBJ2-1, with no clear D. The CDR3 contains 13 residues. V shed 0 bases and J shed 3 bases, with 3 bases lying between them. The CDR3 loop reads CASSLASYNEQFF. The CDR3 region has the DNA TGTGCCAGCAGTTTAGCTAGCTACAATGAGCAGTTCTTC.

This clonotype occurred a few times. This chain's CDR3 is CASSEQGATYNEQFF. The CDR3 bases are TGTGCCAGCAGTGAACAGGGGGCAACCTACAATGAGCAGTTCTTC. The chain employs TRBV6-1 and TRBJ2-1; 8 bases fit TRBD1. The CDR3 is 15 residues long. Germline-derived CDR1 and CDR2 are MNHNS and SASEGT. The V gene end was trimmed by 2 bases and the J gene end by 2 bases; junction bases not matched to a gene: 2.

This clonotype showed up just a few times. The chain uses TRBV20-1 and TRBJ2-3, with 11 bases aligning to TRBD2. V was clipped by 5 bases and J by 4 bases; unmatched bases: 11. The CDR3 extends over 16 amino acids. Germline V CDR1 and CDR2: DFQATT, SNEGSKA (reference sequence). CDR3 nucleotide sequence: TGCAGTGCTCCCTCTGGTCTAGCGGGAGGAGCAGATACGCAGTATTTT. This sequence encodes CSAPSGLAGGADTQYF.

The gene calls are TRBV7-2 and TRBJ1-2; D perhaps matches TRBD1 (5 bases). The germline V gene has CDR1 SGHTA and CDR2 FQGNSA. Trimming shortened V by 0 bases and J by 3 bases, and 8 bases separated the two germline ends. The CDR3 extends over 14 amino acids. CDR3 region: CASSLAGGDYGYTF. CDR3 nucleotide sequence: TGTGCCAGCAGCTTAGCGGGGGGTGACTATGGCTACACCTTC.

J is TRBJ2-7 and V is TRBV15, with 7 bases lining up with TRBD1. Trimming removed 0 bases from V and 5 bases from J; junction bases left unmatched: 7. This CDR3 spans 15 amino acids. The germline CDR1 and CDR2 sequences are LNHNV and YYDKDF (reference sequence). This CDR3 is CATSRDLARGNEQYF. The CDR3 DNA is TGTGCCACCAGCAGAGATTTGGCCAGGGGGAACGAGCAGTACTTC.

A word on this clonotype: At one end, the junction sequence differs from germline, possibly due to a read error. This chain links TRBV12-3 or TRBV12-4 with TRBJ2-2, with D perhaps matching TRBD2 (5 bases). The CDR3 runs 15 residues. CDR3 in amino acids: CASSFKRFWAGEPFF. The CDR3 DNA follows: TGTGCCAGCAGTTTTAAGCGGTTTTGGGCCGGGGAGCCGTTTTTT.

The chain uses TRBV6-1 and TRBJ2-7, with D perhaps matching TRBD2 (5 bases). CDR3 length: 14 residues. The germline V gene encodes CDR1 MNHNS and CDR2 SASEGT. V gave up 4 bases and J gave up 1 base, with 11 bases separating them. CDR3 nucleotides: TGTGCCAGCAGTGGGACTGGCAGATCCTACGAGCAGTACTTC. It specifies CASSGTGRSYEQYF.

The CDR3 DNA sequence: TGTGCCAGCACCGGACTCCGCGTGTACAATGAGCAGTTCTTC. Encoded protein: CASTGLRVYNEQFF. The chain joins TRBV2 to TRBJ2-1, with a possible D match to TRBD2 (5 bases). This CDR3 comprises 14 residues. Trimming took off 7 bases at V and 4 bases at J, with 14 bases between the two ends. Germline-derived CDR1 and CDR2 are SNHLY and FYNNEI.

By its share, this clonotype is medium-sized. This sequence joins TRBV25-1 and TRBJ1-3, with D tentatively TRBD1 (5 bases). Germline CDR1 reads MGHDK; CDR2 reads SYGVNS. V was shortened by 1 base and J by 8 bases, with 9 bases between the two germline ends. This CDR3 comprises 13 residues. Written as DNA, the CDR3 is TGTGCCAGCAGTGAATGGGGGGGTGACACCATATATTTT. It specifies CASSEWGGDTIYF.

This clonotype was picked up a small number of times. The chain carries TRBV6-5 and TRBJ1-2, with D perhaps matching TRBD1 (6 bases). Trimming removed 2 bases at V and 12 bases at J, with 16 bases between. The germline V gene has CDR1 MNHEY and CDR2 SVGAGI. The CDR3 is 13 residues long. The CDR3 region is CASSYEGEGGHTF. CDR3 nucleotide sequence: TGTGCCAGCAGTTACGAGGGGGAGGGTGGTCACACCTTC.